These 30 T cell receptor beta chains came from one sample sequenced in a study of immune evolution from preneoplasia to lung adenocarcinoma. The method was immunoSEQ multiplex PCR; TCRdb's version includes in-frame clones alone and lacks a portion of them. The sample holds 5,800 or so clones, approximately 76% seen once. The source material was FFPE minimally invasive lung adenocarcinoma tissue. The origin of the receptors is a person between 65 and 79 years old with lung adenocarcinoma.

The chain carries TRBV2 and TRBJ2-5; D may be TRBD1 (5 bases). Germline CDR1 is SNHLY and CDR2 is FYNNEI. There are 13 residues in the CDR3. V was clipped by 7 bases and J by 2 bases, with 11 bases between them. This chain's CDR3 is CASIDHRQETQYF. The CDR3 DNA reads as TGTGCCAGCATCGACCACAGGCAAGAGACCCAGTACTTC. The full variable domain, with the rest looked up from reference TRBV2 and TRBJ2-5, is EPEVTQTPSHQVTQMGQEVILRCVPISNHLYFYWYRQILGQKVEFLVSFYNNEISEKSEIFDDQFSVERPDGSNFTLKIRSTKLEDSAMYFCASIDHRQETQYFGPGTRLLVL.

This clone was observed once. The DNA for the CDR3 is TGCGCCAGCAGCCCGGCCCCGGGGGTAAACACCATATATTTT. Its translation: CASSPAPGVNTIYF. J is TRBJ1-3 and V is TRBV5-1, with a tentative D call TRBD1 (5 bases). The germline CDR1 and CDR2 sequences are SGHRS and YFSETQ. Trimming stripped 4 bases from V and 6 bases from J, with 14 bases between. The CDR3 consists of 14 residues.

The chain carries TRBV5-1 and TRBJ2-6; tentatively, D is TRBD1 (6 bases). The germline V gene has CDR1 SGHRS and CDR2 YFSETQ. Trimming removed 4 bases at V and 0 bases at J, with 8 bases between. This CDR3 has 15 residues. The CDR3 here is CASSLGGSGANVLTF. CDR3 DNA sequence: TGCGCCAGCAGCCTAGGGGGCTCTGGGGCCAACGTCCTGACTTTC.

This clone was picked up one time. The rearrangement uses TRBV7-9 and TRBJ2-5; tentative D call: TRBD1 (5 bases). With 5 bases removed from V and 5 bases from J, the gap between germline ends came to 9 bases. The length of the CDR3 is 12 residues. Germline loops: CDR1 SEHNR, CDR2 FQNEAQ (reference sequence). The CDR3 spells CASSRGEETQYF. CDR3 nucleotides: TGTGCCAGCAGCAGGGGTGAGGAGACCCAGTACTTC.

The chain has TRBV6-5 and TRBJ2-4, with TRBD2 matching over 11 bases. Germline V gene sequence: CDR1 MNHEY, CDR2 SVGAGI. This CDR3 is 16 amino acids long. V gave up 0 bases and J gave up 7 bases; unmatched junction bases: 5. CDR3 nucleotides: TGTGCCAGCAGTTACTCGATAGCGGGAGGGCCGAACATTCAGTACTTC. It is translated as CASSYSIAGGPNIQYF.

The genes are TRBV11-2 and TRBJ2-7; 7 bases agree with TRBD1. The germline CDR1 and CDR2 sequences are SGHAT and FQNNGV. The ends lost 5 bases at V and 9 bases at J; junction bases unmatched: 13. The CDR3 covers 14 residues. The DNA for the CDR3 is TGTGCCAGCAGCCCAGGACAGGCCTTTTCCGGGCAGTACTTC. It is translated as CASSPGQAFSGQYF.

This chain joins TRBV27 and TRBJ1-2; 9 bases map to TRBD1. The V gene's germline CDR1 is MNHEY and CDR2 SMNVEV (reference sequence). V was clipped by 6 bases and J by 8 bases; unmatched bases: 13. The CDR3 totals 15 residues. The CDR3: CASRLYSGTGKGYTF. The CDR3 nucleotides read TGTGCCAGCAGACTCTACTCCGGGACAGGGAAAGGCTACACCTTC.

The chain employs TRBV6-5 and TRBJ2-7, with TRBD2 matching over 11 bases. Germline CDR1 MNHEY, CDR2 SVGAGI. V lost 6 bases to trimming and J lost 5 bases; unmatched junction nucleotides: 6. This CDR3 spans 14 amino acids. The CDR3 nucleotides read TGTGCCAGCAGCTCTAGCGGGGGGTCCCACGAGCAGTACTTC. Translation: CASSSSGGSHEQYF.

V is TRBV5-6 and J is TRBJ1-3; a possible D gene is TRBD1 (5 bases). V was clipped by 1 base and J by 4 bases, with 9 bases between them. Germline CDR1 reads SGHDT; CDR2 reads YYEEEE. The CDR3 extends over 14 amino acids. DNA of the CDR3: TGTGCCAGCAGCTTGTTTACAGGAGGAAACACCATATATTTT. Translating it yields CASSLFTGGNTIYF.

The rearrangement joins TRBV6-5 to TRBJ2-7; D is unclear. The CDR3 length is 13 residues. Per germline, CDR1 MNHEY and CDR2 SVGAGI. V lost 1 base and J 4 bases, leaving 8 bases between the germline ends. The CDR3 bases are TGTGCCAGCAGTTACTACCCCCAATACGAGCAGTACTTC. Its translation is CASSYYPQYEQYF.

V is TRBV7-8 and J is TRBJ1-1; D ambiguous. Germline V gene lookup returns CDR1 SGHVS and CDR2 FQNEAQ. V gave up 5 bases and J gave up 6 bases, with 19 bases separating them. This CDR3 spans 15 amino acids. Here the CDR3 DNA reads TGTGCCAGCAGCCCCTCCCGGGCACAACACCCTGAAGCTTTCTTT. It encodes CASSPSRAQHPEAFF.

The CDR3 loop reads CASSWGQTNTGELFF. The CDR3, as DNA: TGTGCCAGCAGCTGGGGACAGACGAACACCGGGGAGCTGTTTTTT. This chain links TRBV5-6 with TRBJ2-2; 7 nucleotides match TRBD1. Trimming removed 3 bases from V and 0 bases from J; junction bases left unmatched: 2. The CDR3 extends over 15 amino acids. Germline V lookup: CDR1 SGHDT, CDR2 YYEEEE.

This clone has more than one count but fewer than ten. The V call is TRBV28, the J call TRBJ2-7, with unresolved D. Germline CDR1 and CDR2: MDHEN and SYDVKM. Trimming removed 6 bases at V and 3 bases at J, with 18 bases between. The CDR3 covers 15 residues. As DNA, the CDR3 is TGTGCCAGCAGCTCCCCTGACCCGTCGATCTACGAGCAGTACTTC. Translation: CASSSPDPSIYEQYF.

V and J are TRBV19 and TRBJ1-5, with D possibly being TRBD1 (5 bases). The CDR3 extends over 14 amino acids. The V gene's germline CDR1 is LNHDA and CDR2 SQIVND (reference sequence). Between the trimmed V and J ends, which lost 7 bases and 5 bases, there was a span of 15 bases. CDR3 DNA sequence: TGTGCCAGTAATACGGACACAGGATATCAGCCCCAGCATTTT. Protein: CASNTDTGYQPQHF. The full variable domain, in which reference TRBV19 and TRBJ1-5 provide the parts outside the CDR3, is DGGITQSPKYLFRKEGQNVTLSCEQNLNHDAMYWYRQDPGQGLRLIYYSQIVNDFQKGDIAEGYSVSREKKESFPLTVTSAQKNPTAFYLCASNTDTGYQPQHFGDGTRLSIL.

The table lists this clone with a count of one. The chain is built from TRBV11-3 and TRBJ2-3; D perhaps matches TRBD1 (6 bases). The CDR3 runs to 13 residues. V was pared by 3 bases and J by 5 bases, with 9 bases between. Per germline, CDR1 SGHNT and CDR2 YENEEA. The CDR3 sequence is CASSFTGRDTQYF. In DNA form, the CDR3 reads TGTGCCAGCAGCTTTACAGGGAGAGATACGCAGTATTTT.

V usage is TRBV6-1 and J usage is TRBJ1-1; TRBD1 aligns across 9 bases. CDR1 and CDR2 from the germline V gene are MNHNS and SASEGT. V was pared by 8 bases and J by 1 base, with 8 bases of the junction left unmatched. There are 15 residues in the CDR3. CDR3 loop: CASSDPGQGNTEAFF. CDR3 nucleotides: TGTGCCAGCTCGGATCCGGGACAGGGGAACACTGAAGCTTTCTTT.

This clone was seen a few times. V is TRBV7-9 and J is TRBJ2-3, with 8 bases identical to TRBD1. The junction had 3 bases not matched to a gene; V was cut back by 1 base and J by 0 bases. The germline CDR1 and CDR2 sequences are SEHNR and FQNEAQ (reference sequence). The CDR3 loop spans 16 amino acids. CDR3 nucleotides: TGTGCCAGCAGCTTAGGGGGGACAGGTAGCACAGATACGCAGTATTTT. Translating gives CASSLGGTGSTDTQYF. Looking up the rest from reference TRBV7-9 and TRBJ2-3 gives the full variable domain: DTGVSQNPRHKITKRGQNVTFRCDPISEHNRLYWYRQTLGQGPEFLTYFQNEAQLEKSRLLSDRFSAERPKGSFSTLEIQRTEQGDSAMYLCASSLGGTGSTDTQYFGPGTRLTVL.

CDR3 nucleotides: TGTGCCAGCAGCCTGTTGGGCAGTAGTTCAGATACGCAGTATTTT. Translated: CASSLLGSSSDTQYF. This chain joins TRBV14 and TRBJ2-3; D is unresolved. The CDR3 sequence is 15 residues long. V was trimmed by 4 bases and J by 4 bases, leaving 15 bases between them. Germline-derived CDR1 and CDR2 are SGHDN and FVKESK.

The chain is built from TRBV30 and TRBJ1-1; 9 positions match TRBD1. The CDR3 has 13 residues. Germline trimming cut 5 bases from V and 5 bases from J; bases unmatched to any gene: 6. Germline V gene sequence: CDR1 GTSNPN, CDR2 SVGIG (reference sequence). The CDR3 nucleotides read TGTGCCTGGGCCGGGACAGGGTGGACTGAAGCTTTCTTT. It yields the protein CAWAGTGWTEAFF.

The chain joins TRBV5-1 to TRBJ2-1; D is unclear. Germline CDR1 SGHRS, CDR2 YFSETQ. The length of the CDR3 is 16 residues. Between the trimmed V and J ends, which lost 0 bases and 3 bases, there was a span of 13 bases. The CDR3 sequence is CASSLAPLSGYNEQFF. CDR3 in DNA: TGCGCCAGCAGCTTGGCACCCCTAAGTGGCTACAATGAGCAGTTCTTC.

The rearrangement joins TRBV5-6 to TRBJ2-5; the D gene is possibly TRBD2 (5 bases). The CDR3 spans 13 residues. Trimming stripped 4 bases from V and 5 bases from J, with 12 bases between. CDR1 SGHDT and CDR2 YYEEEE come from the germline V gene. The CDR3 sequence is CASSPSSVETQYF. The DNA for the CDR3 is TGTGCCAGCAGCCCTAGTAGCGTCGAGACCCAGTACTTC. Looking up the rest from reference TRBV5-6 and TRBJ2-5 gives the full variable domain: DAGVTQSPTHLIKTRGQQVTLRCSPKSGHDTVSWYQQALGQGPQFIFQYYEEEERQRGNFPDRFSGHQFPNYSSELNVNALLLGDSALYLCASSPSSVETQYFGPGTRLLVL.

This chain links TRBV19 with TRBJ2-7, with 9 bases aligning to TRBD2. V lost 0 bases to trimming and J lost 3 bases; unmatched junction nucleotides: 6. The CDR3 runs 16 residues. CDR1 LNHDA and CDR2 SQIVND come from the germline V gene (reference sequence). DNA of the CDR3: TGTGCCAGTAGTATAGATCTCCTAGCGGGACTCTACGAGCAGTACTTC. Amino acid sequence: CASSIDLLAGLYEQYF.

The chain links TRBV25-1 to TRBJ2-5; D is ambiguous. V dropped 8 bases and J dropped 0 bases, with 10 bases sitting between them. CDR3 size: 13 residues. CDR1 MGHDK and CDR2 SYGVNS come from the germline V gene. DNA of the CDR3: TGTGCCAGCGCTGACATGAACCAAGAGACCCAGTACTTC. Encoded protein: CASADMNQETQYF.

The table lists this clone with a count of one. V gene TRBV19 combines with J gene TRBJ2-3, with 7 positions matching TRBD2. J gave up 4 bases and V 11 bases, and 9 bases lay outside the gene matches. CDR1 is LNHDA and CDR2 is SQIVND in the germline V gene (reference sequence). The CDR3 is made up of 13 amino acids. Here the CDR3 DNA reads TGTGCCGCCGCGGGGGATCGGGCAGATACGCAGTATTTT. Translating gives CAAAGDRADTQYF. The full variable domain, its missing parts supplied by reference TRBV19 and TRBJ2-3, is DGGITQSPKYLFRKEGQNVTLSCEQNLNHDAMYWYRQDPGQGLRLIYYSQIVNDFQKGDIAEGYSVSREKKESFPLTVTSAQKNPTAFYLCAAAGDRADTQYFGPGTRLTVL.

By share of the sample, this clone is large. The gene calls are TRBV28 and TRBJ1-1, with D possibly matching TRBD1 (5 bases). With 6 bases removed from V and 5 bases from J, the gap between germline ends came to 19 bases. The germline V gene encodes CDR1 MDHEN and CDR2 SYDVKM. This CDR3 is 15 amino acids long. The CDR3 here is CASSPRSGWGTEAFF. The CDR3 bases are TGTGCCAGCAGCCCCAGGTCTGGGTGGGGGACTGAAGCTTTCTTT.

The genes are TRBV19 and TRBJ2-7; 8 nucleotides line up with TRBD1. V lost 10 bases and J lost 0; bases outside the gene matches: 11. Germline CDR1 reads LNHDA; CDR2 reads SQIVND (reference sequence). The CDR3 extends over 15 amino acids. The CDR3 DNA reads TGTGCCACGGGGAAGAGGACAGGGTCCTCCTACGAGCAGTACTTC. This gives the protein CATGKRTGSSYEQYF.

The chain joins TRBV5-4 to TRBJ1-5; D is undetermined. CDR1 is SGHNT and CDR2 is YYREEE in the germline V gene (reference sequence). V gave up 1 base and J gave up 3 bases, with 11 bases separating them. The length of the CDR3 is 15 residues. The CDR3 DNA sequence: TGTGCCAGCAGCTTGTGGGGTGGGCCCAATCAGCCCCAGCATTTT. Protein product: CASSLWGGPNQPQHF.

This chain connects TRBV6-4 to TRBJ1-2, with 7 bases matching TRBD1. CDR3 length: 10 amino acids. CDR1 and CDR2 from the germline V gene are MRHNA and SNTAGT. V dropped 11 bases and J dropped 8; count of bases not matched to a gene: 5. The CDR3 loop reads CADRDEGYTF. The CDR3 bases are TGTGCCGACAGGGACGAGGGCTACACCTTC.

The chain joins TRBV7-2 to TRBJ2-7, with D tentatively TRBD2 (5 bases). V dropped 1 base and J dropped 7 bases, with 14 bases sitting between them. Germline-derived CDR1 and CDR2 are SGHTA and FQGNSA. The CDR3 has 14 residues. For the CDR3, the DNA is TGTGCCAGCAGCTTAGGACGGGGATCTACTGAGCAGTACTTC. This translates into CASSLGRGSTEQYF.

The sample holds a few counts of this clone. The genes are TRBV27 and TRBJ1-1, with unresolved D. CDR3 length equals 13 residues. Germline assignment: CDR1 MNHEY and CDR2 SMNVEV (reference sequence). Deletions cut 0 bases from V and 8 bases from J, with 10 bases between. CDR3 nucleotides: TGTGCCAGCAGTTTATCGATGTTTAACGAAGCTTTCTTT. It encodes CASSLSMFNEAFF.